This T cell receptor beta chain was captured in a study of OX40 agonist ivuxolimab in advanced cancers. Clones were sequenced by immunoSEQ multiplex PCR, and TCRdb holds only the in-frame ones, with some missing. The profile shows 50,000 to 80,000 clones, around 90% of them singletons. The germline V gene encodes CDR1 MDHEN and CDR2 SYDVKM. The germline V and J ends were trimmed by 7 bases and 1 base, with 13 bases remaining between them. The CDR3 extends over 14 amino acids. The specimen comprised CD4+ or CD8+ T cells sorted from blood, sampled in a trial of the OX40 agonist ivuxolimab. The V call is TRBV28, the J call TRBJ1-1, with D unresolved. The sequence was collected from an adult with an advanced solid tumor such as melanoma, head and neck, liver or kidney cancer. Written as DNA, the CDR3 is TGTGCCAGCACCGCGGCGGGCTGGAACACTGAAGCTTTCTTT. This codes for CASTAAGWNTEAFF.